This T cell receptor (beta chain) was captured by sequencing in a study of CD8 T cells in Susac syndrome. When the RNA was reverse transcribed, random hexamers were used with an input of roughly 0.45 to 1 ug. TCRdb analysed the immunoSEQ multiplex PCR reads with MiXCR anew, one entry per CDR3 protein. The sample carries 250,000 to 350,000 distinct CDR3 sequences, roughly 81% recorded once. Germline values: CDR1 SEHNR, CDR2 FQNEAQ (reference sequence). This CDR3 is built from 13 residues. Between the trimmed V and J ends, which lost 6 bases and 4 bases, there was a span of 13 bases. The chain combines TRBV7-9 with TRBJ2-7; D is uncertain. This TCR came from a human donor with multiple sclerosis. Sequenced input: CD8+ T cells from PBMCs. DNA for the CDR3: TGTGCCAGCAGATCAGAGACTCCTTACGAGCAGTACTTC. This codes for CASRSETPYEQYF.